Listed below are T cell receptor beta chains from one sample, sequenced in a study of T cells after yellow fever vaccination. TCRdb called the 5' RACE reads again in MiXCR, with one record for every CDR3 protein. The top ten hold 1% to 1.2% of the sample, which has 200,000 to 300,000 distinct CDR3 sequences, around 6.7% seen once. The sequencing here drew on CD4+ T cells sorted from PBMCs, taken on the day of the yellow fever booster vaccination. Source of these receptors: a man aged 25 to 45 who received the YFV17D yellow fever vaccine. Each CDR3 is given with its conserved first and last residue. Fields, in order: V gene, J gene, clone size, D gene, CDR3 protein, CDR3 DNA. A D gene is named only where the DNA matches it firmly. The size of a clone is reported for some rows only, either as once, few or many, or as a class for expanded clones.

TRBV14	TRBJ2-5	few	TRBD1	CASSQGTAETQYF	TGTGCCAGCAGCCAGGGGACAGCGGAGACCCAGTACTTC
TRBV4-1	TRBJ2-1	NA	TRBD1	CASSQEGRGRLNEQFF	TGCGCCAGCAGCCAAGAAGGCAGGGGGCGTTTGAATGAGCAGTTCTTC
TRBV18	TRBJ2-5	NA	NA	CASSPGIAEETQYF	TGTGCCAGCTCACCGGGGATAGCGGAAGAGACCCAGTACTTC
TRBV12-3/TRBV12-4	TRBJ2-7	many	NA	CASSFERSGEQYF	TGTGCCAGCAGTTTTGAACGGAGCGGCGAGCAGTACTTC
TRBV11-2	TRBJ1-2	NA	NA	CASSLDPGAPSVGTF	TGTGCCAGCAGCTTAGATCCAGGGGCCCCATCTGTTGGCACCTTC
TRBV20-1	TRBJ2-3	many	NA	CSAREARQTYTDTQYF	TGCAGTGCTAGAGAGGCTCGACAAACCTACACAGATACGCAGTATTTT
TRBV7-6	TRBJ2-2	NA	TRBD2	CASSPGTSGRAGELFF	TGTGCCAGCAGCCCCGGGACTAGCGGGAGGGCCGGGGAGCTGTTTTTT
TRBV5-1	TRBJ1-5	few	TRBD1	CASSLGGQVNQPQHF	TGCGCCAGCAGCTTGGGGGGACAGGTAAATCAGCCCCAGCATTTT
TRBV10-3	TRBJ2-5	many	NA	CAISDGGYGGTQYF	TGTGCCATCAGTGACGGAGGTTATGGTGGGACCCAGTACTTC
TRBV5-1	TRBJ1-1	few	NA	CASSFIGGGTEAFF	TGCGCCAGCAGCTTCATTGGGGGGGGCACTGAAGCTTTCTTT
TRBV20-1	TRBJ2-7	many	TRBD2	CSAKGRGREGYEQYF	TGCAGTGCTAAGGGTCGCGGGAGGGAAGGCTACGAGCAGTACTTC
TRBV19	TRBJ2-7	NA	NA	CASSKQLGEQYF	TGTGCCAGTAGTAAACAGCTTGGTGAGCAGTACTTC
TRBV4-2	TRBJ2-3	NA	NA	CASSLRAKDTQYF	TGTGCCAGCAGCCTTCGGGCAAAAGATACGCAGTATTTT
TRBV15	TRBJ2-1	many	NA	CATSRSYGGSLYNEQFF	TGTGCCACCAGCAGGAGCTACGGGGGTTCCCTATACAATGAGCAGTTCTTC
TRBV3-1	TRBJ2-7	many	NA	CASSWTGGAVYEQYF	TGTGCCAGCAGCTGGACTGGGGGCGCGGTCTACGAGCAGTACTTC